These 15 T cell receptor beta chains came from one sample sequenced in a study of blood T cell repertoires in COVID-19. Profiled with immunoSEQ multiplex PCR; TCRdb holds only in-frame clones, not every one. Here the sample spans hundreds of thousands of clones, 80% to 95% being singletons. The sequencing sample was made of peripheral blood. These receptors came from a man in his fifties or sixties with COVID-19, enrolled during active disease.

V usage is TRBV28 and J usage is TRBJ1-5; the match to TRBD1 covers 9 bases. The CDR3 runs to 13 residues. Germline V lookup: CDR1 MDHEN, CDR2 SYDVKM. The CDR3 is CAIQGALVQPQHF. The CDR3 DNA follows: TGTGCTATACAGGGGGCTTTGGTTCAGCCCCAGCATTTT.

The chain uses TRBV7-2 and TRBJ2-7, with a possible D match to TRBD1 (6 bases). Germline V gives CDR1 SGHTA, CDR2 FQGNSA. Trimming cost V 5 bases and J 5 bases, with 19 bases left between them. The CDR3 has 15 amino acids. The CDR3, as DNA: TGTGCCAGCAGCCCCCCCTCAGGGGCGCTCAACGAGCAGTACTTC. This encodes CASSPPSGALNEQYF.

The genes are TRBV5-5 and TRBJ2-7, with 8 positions matching TRBD2. The CDR3 sequence is 14 residues long. The junction had 6 bases not matched to a gene; V was cut back by 4 bases and J by 3 bases. CDR1 and CDR2 from the germline V gene are SGHKS and YYEKEE (reference sequence). CDR3 sequence reads: CASSARTSSYEQYF. CDR3 coding DNA: TGTGCCAGCAGCGCCAGGACTAGCAGCTACGAGCAGTACTTC.

This clone occurred a few times. This chain joins TRBV23-1 and TRBJ2-7; TRBD2 matches at 8 bases. TRBV23-1 is flagged as an ORF with uncertain function. V lost 0 bases and J lost 2; bases outside the gene matches: 9. This CDR3 is 17 amino acids long. The CDR3 protein is CASSQSRGTRPTYEQYF. The CDR3 DNA follows: TGCGCCAGCAGTCAATCACGGGGGACTAGACCGACCTACGAGCAGTACTTC.

This chain joins TRBV30 and TRBJ1-6; possibly TRBD1 for D (6 bases). The CDR3 extends over 17 amino acids. V was pared by 3 bases and J by 0 bases, with 15 bases between. Germline V lookup: CDR1 GTSNPN, CDR2 SVGIG (reference sequence). Here the CDR3 reads CAWSSIRGGSYNSPLHF. The CDR3 DNA follows: TGTGCCTGGAGCTCCATCAGGGGTGGCTCCTATAATTCACCCCTCCACTTT.

The chain employs TRBV27 and TRBJ1-1; TRBD1 might be the D (6 bases). CDR3 length: 13 residues. Germline V CDR1 and CDR2: MNHEY, SMNVEV (reference sequence). Trimming pared 6 bases from V and 2 bases from J, leaving 10 bases between. CDR3 coding DNA: TGTGCCAGCAGACGGACAGAAAACACTGAAGCTTTCTTT. It is translated as CASRRTENTEAFF.

This clone was detected a few times. This chain links TRBV7-9 with TRBJ1-2; 7 nucleotides align to TRBD1. From germline, CDR1 is SEHNR and CDR2 FQNEAQ (reference sequence). With 4 bases clipped from V and 5 bases from J, the junction kept 10 bases outside the gene matches. The CDR3 totals 15 residues. CDR3 DNA sequence: TGTGCCAGCAGCTACACCGGGACAGAACCGTATGGCTACACCTTC. It translates to CASSYTGTEPYGYTF. The full variable domain, completed using reference TRBV7-9 and TRBJ1-2, is DTGVSQNPRHKITKRGQNVTFRCDPISEHNRLYWYRQTLGQGPEFLTYFQNEAQLEKSRLLSDRFSAERPKGSFSTLEIQRTEQGDSAMYLCASSYTGTEPYGYTFGSGTRLTVV.

J is TRBJ1-2 and V is TRBV12-3 or TRBV12-4; the D is unclear. The V end lost 5 bases, the J end lost 3 bases, and 10 bases lay between the germline ends. The CDR3 sequence is 13 residues long. The CDR3 protein is CASSPDGDYGYTF. In DNA form, the CDR3 reads TGTGCCAGCAGTCCAGACGGAGACTATGGCTACACCTTC.

The rearrangement links TRBV5-4 to TRBJ1-2; D is possibly TRBD1 (6 bases). The CDR3 length is 15 residues. Per germline, CDR1 SGHNT and CDR2 YYREEE (reference sequence). V lost 4 bases and J 3 bases, leaving 16 bases between the germline ends. The CDR3 region is CASSHQTGVDYGYTF. CDR3 coding DNA: TGTGCCAGCAGCCACCAGACAGGAGTGGACTATGGCTACACCTTC.

This clone was recorded a few times. The gene calls are TRBV28 and TRBJ1-1; the match to TRBD1 covers 10 bases. The V and J ends lost 5 bases and 11 bases, in that order; junction bases with no gene match: 8. The length of the CDR3 is 13 residues. The germline gives CDR1 MDHEN, CDR2 SYDVKM. This CDR3 reads CASSTGQGSHAFF. The CDR3 DNA reads TGTGCCAGCAGTACGGGACAGGGGAGTCATGCTTTCTTT.

CDR3 region: CASSSEGLSNSPLHF. The CDR3 nucleotides are TGTGCCAGCAGCTCGGAGGGGCTAAGTAATTCACCCCTCCACTTT. V and J are TRBV7-2 and TRBJ1-6; maybe TRBD1 (5 bases). V was cut by 4 bases and J by 6 bases, with 13 bases left in between. The germline CDR1 and CDR2 sequences are SGHTA and FQGNSA. CDR3 length: 15 amino acids.

The chain has TRBV5-4 and TRBJ1-2; D is ambiguous. CDR1 and CDR2 from the germline V gene are SGHNT and YYREEE (reference sequence). This CDR3 is built from 12 residues. The ends were cut back, 4 bases at V and 1 base at J, with 5 bases in the middle. CDR3: CASSVDNYGYTF. The CDR3 region has the DNA TGTGCCAGCAGCGTAGATAACTATGGCTACACCTTC.

The V and J genes are TRBV7-2 and TRBJ2-2, with unresolved D. V gave up 3 bases and J gave up 5 bases, with 4 bases separating them. Germline V gene sequence: CDR1 SGHTA, CDR2 FQGNSA. The CDR3 spans 12 residues. Written as DNA, the CDR3 is TGTGCCAGCAGCTTGGAGACCGGGGAGCTGTTTTTT. Residues: CASSLETGELFF.

This clone has only a few counts. CDR3 protein: CASSLVALGSYEQYF. The CDR3 DNA reads as TGTGCCAGCAGTTTAGTGGCGCTAGGATCCTACGAGCAGTACTTC. This chain uses TRBV27 with TRBJ2-7; no definite D call. Trimming cost V 2 bases and J 1 base, with 12 bases left between them. Germline V lookup: CDR1 MNHEY, CDR2 SMNVEV (reference sequence). This CDR3 has 15 residues.

This chain joins TRBV3-1 (or the pseudogene TRBV3-2) and TRBJ2-1, with 9 bases matching TRBD2. V was clipped by 7 bases and J by 10 bases; unmatched bases: 20. Germline loops: CDR1 LGHDT, CDR2 YNNKEL (reference sequence). The CDR3 has 17 residues. CDR3 nucleotide sequence: TGTGCCAGCATGAATGAGCGGCTAGCGGGATTGTTGAAGGAGCAGTTCTTC. Its translation: CASMNERLAGLLKEQFF.